This passage covers 6 T cell receptor beta chains from one sample sequenced in a study of blood T cell repertoires in COVID-19. TCRdb keeps only in-frame clones here, not all; method: immunoSEQ multiplex PCR. The sample has about 280,000 clones, 75% to 90% seen once. The sample consisted of peripheral blood. The source is a woman between 50 and 59 years old who had recovered from COVID-19.

The rearrangement uses TRBV19 and TRBJ2-7; tentative D call: TRBD2 (6 bases). The CDR3 length is 15 residues. The ends were cut back, 6 bases at V and 1 base at J, with 16 bases in the middle. Germline V CDR1 and CDR2: LNHDA, SQIVND (reference sequence). Here the CDR3 reads CASSPGAGRSYEQYF. The CDR3 nucleotides read TGTGCCAGTAGCCCCGGCGCGGGGCGTTCCTACGAGCAGTACTTC.

CDR3 nucleotide sequence: TGTGCCAGCAGTTCGTCCCCGGGTGGGAATGAGCAGTTCTTC. As protein: CASSSSPGGNEQFF. The rearrangement uses TRBV6-2 or TRBV6-3 and TRBJ2-1; D is ambiguous. Trimming pared 4 bases from V and 7 bases from J, leaving 14 bases between. Germline assignment: CDR1 MNHEY and CDR2 SVGEGT. This CDR3 has 14 amino acids.

V gene TRBV12-3 or TRBV12-4 combines with J gene TRBJ1-6; TRBD1 is a possible D gene (5 bases). Trimming cost V 7 bases and J 7 bases, with 11 bases left between them. This CDR3 is built from 13 residues. The CDR3 here is CASTRGWNSPLHF. DNA of the CDR3: TGTGCCAGCACCCGGGGGTGGAATTCACCCCTCCACTTT.

Only a few counts were recorded for this clone. This rearrangement joins TRBV20-1 to TRBJ2-1; D is undetermined. Trimming removed 3 bases at V and 3 bases at J, with 9 bases between. The CDR3 runs 13 residues. The germline gives CDR1 DFQATT, CDR2 SNEGSKA (reference sequence). The CDR3: CSASIQDYNEQFF. The DNA of the CDR3 is TGCAGTGCTAGTATACAAGACTACAATGAGCAGTTCTTC.

V usage is TRBV18 and J usage is TRBJ1-1; weak D call: TRBD1 (6 bases). V lost 6 bases and J lost 1, with 9 bases in between. CDR1 KGHSH and CDR2 LQKENI come from the germline V gene. The CDR3 is 13 residues long. The DNA for the CDR3 is TGTGCCAGCTCGGGGGGGGCGAACACTGAAGCTTTCTTT. It specifies CASSGGANTEAFF.

The V call is TRBV2, the J call TRBJ2-3; TRBD1 agrees at 7 bases. This CDR3 region has 15 residues. CDR1 is SNHLY and CDR2 is FYNNEI in the germline V gene. With 4 bases clipped from V and 0 bases from J, the junction kept 4 bases outside the gene matches. CDR3 region: CASSVAGGSTDTQYF. CDR3 DNA: TGTGCCAGCAGTGTTGCAGGGGGTAGCACAGATACGCAGTATTTT.